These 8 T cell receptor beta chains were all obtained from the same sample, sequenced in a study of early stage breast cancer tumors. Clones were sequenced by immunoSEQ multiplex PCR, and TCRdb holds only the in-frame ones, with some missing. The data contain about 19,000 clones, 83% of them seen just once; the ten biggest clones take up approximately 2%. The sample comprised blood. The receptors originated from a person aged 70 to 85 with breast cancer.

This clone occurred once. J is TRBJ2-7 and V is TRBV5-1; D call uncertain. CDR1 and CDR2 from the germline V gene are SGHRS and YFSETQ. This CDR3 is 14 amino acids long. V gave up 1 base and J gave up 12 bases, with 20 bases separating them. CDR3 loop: CASSLTVDNPSVYF. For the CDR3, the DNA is TGCGCCAGCAGCTTGACGGTAGACAACCCATCGGTGTACTTC.

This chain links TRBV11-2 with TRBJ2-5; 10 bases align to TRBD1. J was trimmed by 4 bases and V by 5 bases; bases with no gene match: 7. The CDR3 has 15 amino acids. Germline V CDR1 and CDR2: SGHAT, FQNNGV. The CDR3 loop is CASSAGRTGGETQYF. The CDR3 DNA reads TGTGCCAGCAGCGCAGGGAGGACAGGGGGAGAGACCCAGTACTTC.

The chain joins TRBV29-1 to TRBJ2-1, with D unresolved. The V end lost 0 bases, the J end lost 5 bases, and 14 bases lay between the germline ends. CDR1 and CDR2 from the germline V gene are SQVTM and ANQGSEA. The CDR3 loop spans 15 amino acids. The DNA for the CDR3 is TGCAGCGTTGAAGAAATCTGGAACAGAAACAATGAGCAGTTCTTC. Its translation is CSVEEIWNRNNEQFF.

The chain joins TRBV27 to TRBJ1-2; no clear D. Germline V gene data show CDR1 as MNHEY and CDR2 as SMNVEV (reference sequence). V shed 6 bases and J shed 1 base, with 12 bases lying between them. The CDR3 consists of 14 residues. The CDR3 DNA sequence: TGTGCCAGCAGCCCCGTGGGAGGTAACTATGGCTACACCTTC. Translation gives CASSPVGGNYGYTF.

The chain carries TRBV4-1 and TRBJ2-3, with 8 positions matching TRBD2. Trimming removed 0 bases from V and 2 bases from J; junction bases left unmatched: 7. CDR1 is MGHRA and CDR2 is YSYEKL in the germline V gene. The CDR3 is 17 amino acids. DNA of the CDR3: TGCGCCAGCAGCCAAGATCACGGGGGGGGGTACACAGATACGCAGTATTTT. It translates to CASSQDHGGGYTDTQYF.

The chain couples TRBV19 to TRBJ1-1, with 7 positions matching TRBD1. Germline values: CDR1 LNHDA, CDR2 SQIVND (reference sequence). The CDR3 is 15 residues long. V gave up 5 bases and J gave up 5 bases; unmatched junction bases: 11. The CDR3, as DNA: TGTGCCAGTAGTGGTGCTGCGACAGGGAGGACTGAAGCTTTCTTT. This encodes CASSGAATGRTEAFF.

The CDR3 DNA follows: TGTGCCAGCTCACCAGTAGATCCAGGGATCTATGGCTACACCTTC. Translated: CASSPVDPGIYGYTF. The chain has TRBV18 and TRBJ1-2; tentative D call: TRBD1 (5 bases). CDR1 KGHSH and CDR2 LQKENI come from the germline V gene. The CDR3 loop spans 15 amino acids. Trimming cost V 2 bases and J 4 bases, with 14 bases left between them.

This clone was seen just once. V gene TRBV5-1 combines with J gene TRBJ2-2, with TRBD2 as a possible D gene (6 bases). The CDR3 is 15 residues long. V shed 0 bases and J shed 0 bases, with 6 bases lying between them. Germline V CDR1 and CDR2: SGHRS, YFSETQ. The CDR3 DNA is TGCGCCAGCAGCTTGGGGGGGGCGAACACCGGGGAGCTGTTTTTT. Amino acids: CASSLGGANTGELFF.